This entry features one T cell receptor (beta chain) sequence. The record originates from a study of cytomegalovirus exposure and HLA in healthy donors. Looked up from germline, CDR1 is SGHNT and CDR2 is YENEEA. This CDR3 region has 15 residues. Trimming took off 3 bases at V and 7 bases at J, with 16 bases between the two ends. TCRdb's copy holds only in-frame clones and misses some; the assay was immunoSEQ multiplex PCR. The sample holds some 49,000 clones; almost 95% are singletons and the top ten take over 1.1%. The chain recombines TRBV11-3 with TRBJ2-1; weak D call: TRBD1 (6 bases). The receptor was derived from a man aged 18 to 30 in good health and CMV-seronegative. Sequencing was done on a sample of PBMCs. This CDR3 reads CASSFGLRTDNEQFF. CDR3 bases: TGTGCCAGCAGCTTCGGCCTTAGGACAGATAATGAGCAGTTCTTC.